This TCR beta chain was sequenced in a study of a mutant IDH1 vaccine in newly diagnosed glioma. Study overall: Onset of vaccination occurred 4-6 weeks following radiotherapy alone, or with temozolomide cycles. Those enrolled had earlier been treated with radiotherapy, temozolomide, or both, mostly both. Study findings and constraints: Vaccination elicited immune responses in 93.3% of patients.

This clone was seen once. As yet, its antigen is unknown. Produced via immunoSEQ multiplex PCR; TCRdb's table is partial and in-frame only. Of roughly 60,000 clones in the sample, about 84% are singletons; the top ten hold 3.6%. The CDR3 has 16 residues. The germline gives CDR1 MNHEY, CDR2 SMNVEV (reference sequence). The germline V and J ends were trimmed by 0 bases and 4 bases, with 12 bases remaining between them. The time point here: week 11, during vaccination. Doses consisted of 300 ug of mutant IDH1 20-mer peptide each, paired with topical imiquimod. The sequencing used PBMCs, collected from a glioma patient whose treatment included an IDH1 peptide vaccine. The sequence was obtained from a man aged 25-45 years with glioma. The V and J genes are TRBV27 and TRBJ2-2; the D gene could be TRBD1 or TRBD2 (6 bases each). In DNA form, the CDR3 reads TGTGCCAGCAGTTTATCCGGGGGCGAGGGCACCGGGGAGCTGTTTTTT. Translating gives CASSLSGGEGTGELFF.